The next 20 T cell receptor beta chains were all read from a single sample in a study of CD8+ T cells in alopecia areata (dated by TCRdb to the late 2010s). The time point label, as the study defines it: roughly 27 days on oral tofacitinib. In the paper's terms, the treatment or condition label means: oral pan-JAK inhibitor, 5-10 mg twice daily. Libraries were prepared through the immunoSEQ multiplex PCR assay. For TCR sequencing, RNA was extracted from every sample and reverse transcribed into cDNA to serve as template. What TCRdb holds here is the immuneACCESS table cut down to in-frame rearrangements. Part of the clones is not present; checked against another copy, under half of the missing clones reflect an unresolved V gene, and the others are unexplained. The sample table holds about 210,000 clones, of which around three fifths were seen once. The ten most abundant clones make up roughly 1.4% of the sample.

The sequencing used CD4+ T cells sorted from blood, collected at week 4, from a patient treated with tofacitinib. These receptors came from a human donor with alopecia areata.

The chain carries TRBV6-5 and TRBJ1-5; D may be TRBD1 (5 bases). This CDR3 is built from 14 residues. Trimming shortened V by 2 bases and J by 4 bases, and 9 bases separated the two germline ends. Germline V CDR1 and CDR2: MNHEY, SVGAGI. The CDR3 here is CASSYGAGNQPQHF. The CDR3 DNA reads as TGTGCCAGCAGTTACGGGGCAGGAAATCAGCCCCAGCATTTT.

There are many counts of this clone. The chain links TRBV20-1 to TRBJ2-7; D remains unclear. The V gene's germline CDR1 is DFQATT and CDR2 SNEGSKA (reference sequence). This CDR3 comprises 11 residues. Trimming took off 0 bases at V and 7 bases at J, with 7 bases between the two ends. For the CDR3, the DNA is TGCAGTGCTAGAGACCAACAGGAGCAGTACTTC. This gives the protein CSARDQQEQYF.

The chain employs TRBV2 and TRBJ2-2; tentative D call: TRBD1 (6 bases). The V and J ends lost 8 bases and 4 bases respectively, with 8 bases between them. CDR3 length equals 12 residues. Per the germline V gene, CDR1 is SNHLY and CDR2 is FYNNEI. The CDR3 nucleotides read TGTGCCAGCGGACAGATCACCGGGGAGCTGTTTTTT. Amino acids: CASGQITGELFF.

In this sample, this clone turned up a few times. The V gene is TRBV29-1, the J gene TRBJ2-3, with unresolved D. The CDR3 is 15 amino acids. Trimming took off 0 bases at V and 1 base at J, with 11 bases between the two ends. CDR1 is SQVTM and CDR2 is ANQGSEA in the germline V gene. CDR3 sequence reads: CSVEESRWGTDTQYF. The CDR3 coding sequence is TGCAGCGTTGAAGAATCCAGGTGGGGCACAGATACGCAGTATTTT.

In this sample, this clone turned up once. V and J are TRBV5-1 and TRBJ2-1; the D gene is possibly TRBD2 (5 bases). Trimming took 1 base from V and 9 from J, leaving 14 bases between them. The CDR3 loop spans 14 amino acids. CDR1 and CDR2 (germline): SGHRS, YFSETQ. The CDR3: CASSLIGVYSEQFF. The CDR3 DNA reads TGCGCCAGCAGCTTGATCGGGGTCTATAGTGAGCAGTTCTTC.

The V gene is TRBV6-6, the J gene TRBJ2-5; D remains ambiguous. CDR1 and CDR2 from the germline V gene are MNHNY and SVGAGI (reference sequence). This CDR3 has 12 residues. Trimming took off 4 bases at V and 7 bases at J, with 10 bases between the two ends. The CDR3 DNA sequence: TGTGCCAGCAGTTTAAAGGGAATGACCCAGTACTTC. Translated, it gives CASSLKGMTQYF.

This chain links TRBV25-1 with TRBJ2-7, with 11 bases aligning to TRBD2. This CDR3 region has 17 residues. The germline V gene has CDR1 MGHDK and CDR2 SYGVNS. Trimming removed 6 bases from V and 4 bases from J; junction bases left unmatched: 14. CDR3: CASRERPLAGGLYEQYF. The CDR3 bases are TGTGCCAGCAGGGAAAGGCCCCTAGCGGGGGGTTTATACGAGCAGTACTTC.

V and J are TRBV14 and TRBJ1-1, with 7 bases fitting TRBD1. The CDR3 totals 13 residues. CDR1 SGHDN and CDR2 FVKESK come from the germline V gene. J was trimmed by 7 bases and V by 6 bases; bases with no gene match: 8. CDR3 bases: TGTGCCAGCAGTGTCCCGGGACAGATTGAAGCTTTCTTT. Translated: CASSVPGQIEAFF.

The chain joins TRBV4-3 to TRBJ2-1; TRBD2 might be the D (5 bases). The CDR3 covers 19 residues. V shed 0 bases and J shed 4 bases, with 22 bases lying between them. From germline, CDR1 is LGHNA and CDR2 YSLEER. The CDR3 is CASSQEFGIPSPRYNEQFF. The CDR3 region has the DNA TGCGCCAGCAGCCAAGAGTTCGGGATTCCCTCCCCGAGGTACAATGAGCAGTTCTTC.

This clone has a handful of counts. This chain uses TRBV29-1 with TRBJ2-7; D not certain. Between the trimmed V and J ends, which lost 4 bases and 0 bases, there was a span of 7 bases. CDR3 size: 12 residues. Germline-derived CDR1 and CDR2 are SQVTM and ANQGSEA. This CDR3 reads CSVAHSSYEQYF. CDR3 in DNA: TGCAGCGTTGCCCATAGCTCCTACGAGCAGTACTTC.

Many counts were recorded for this clone. The same CDR3 can be traced to other DNA sequences in this sample. This sequence joins TRBV5-1 and TRBJ2-3; no definite D call. Trimming left V 1 base short and J 9 bases short, with 6 bases between. Per germline, CDR1 SGHRS and CDR2 YFSETQ. The length of the CDR3 is 11 residues. The CDR3 reads CASSLYGTQYF. The CDR3, as DNA: TGCGCCAGCAGCTTGTATGGGACGCAGTATTTT.

The chain uses TRBV2 and TRBJ2-7; the D gene is possibly TRBD1 (5 bases). Per the germline V gene, CDR1 is SNHLY and CDR2 is FYNNEI. This CDR3 spans 15 amino acids. V was cut by 5 bases and J by 3 bases, with 17 bases left in between. Here the CDR3 DNA reads TGTGCCAGCAGTCAAGACAGCCCGTCGGGCTACGAGCAGTACTTC. Its translation is CASSQDSPSGYEQYF.

The CDR3 DNA sequence: TGCGCCAGCAGCCGGACTAGCGGGGACTACAATGAGCAGTTCTTC. Protein: CASSRTSGDYNEQFF. The gene calls are TRBV4-1 and TRBJ2-1; 12 bases fit TRBD2. The CDR3 has 15 residues. V lost 4 bases and J lost 3; bases outside the gene matches: 1. The germline V gene has CDR1 MGHRA and CDR2 YSYEKL.

This clone showed up just a few times. The V call is TRBV7-9, the J call TRBJ2-1; unclear D gene. This CDR3 spans 15 amino acids. Germline V gene lookup returns CDR1 SEHNR and CDR2 FQNEAQ (reference sequence). The V and J ends lost 5 bases and 6 bases respectively, with 17 bases between them. CDR3 coding DNA: TGTGCCAGCAGCCCCAAAGGTCTCCTGGGCAATGAGCAGTTCTTC. Translating gives CASSPKGLLGNEQFF.

The chain joins TRBV29-1 to TRBJ2-5; D may correspond to TRBD1 or TRBD2 (5 bases each). V lost 0 bases, J lost 4 bases, and 9 bases lay in between. The CDR3 length is 13 residues. Germline values: CDR1 SQVTM, CDR2 ANQGSEA. The chain's CDR3 is CSVEEAGGETQYF. The DNA of the CDR3 is TGCAGCGTTGAAGAGGCTGGGGGAGAGACCCAGTACTTC.

The chain links TRBV29-1 to TRBJ1-2, with 10 positions matching TRBD1. CDR1 and CDR2 from the germline V gene are SQVTM and ANQGSEA. Germline trimming cut 6 bases from V and 4 bases from J; bases unmatched to any gene: 8. The CDR3 consists of 14 residues. The CDR3 coding sequence is TGCAGCGTCCCGGGACAGGGGCTCGTCTATGGCTACACCTTC. It codes for CSVPGQGLVYGYTF. The whole variable domain, remainder taken from reference TRBV29-1 and TRBJ1-2, is SAVISQKPSRDICQRGTSLTIQCQVDSQVTMMFWYRQQPGQSLTLIATANQGSEATYESGFVIDKFPISRPNLTFSTLTVSNMSPEDSSIYLCSVPGQGLVYGYTFGSGTRLTVV.

CDR3 in amino acids: CSARTGDNQPQHF. CDR3 DNA: TGCAGCGCAAGGACAGGGGACAATCAGCCCCAGCATTTT. The chain links TRBV29-1 to TRBJ1-5, with TRBD1 matching 9 bases. The length of the CDR3 is 13 residues. Germline loops: CDR1 SQVTM, CDR2 ANQGSEA. J lost 3 bases, V lost 7 bases, and 4 bases had no gene match.

The genes are TRBV30 and TRBJ1-1, with D possibly TRBD1 on 6 matching bases. CDR3 length equals 13 residues. The V gene lost 5 bases and the J gene lost 0 bases, with 10 bases spanning the gap. CDR1 GTSNPN and CDR2 SVGIG come from the germline V gene (reference sequence). CDR3 coding DNA: TGTGCCTGGGGGGGCGGCTTGAACACTGAAGCTTTCTTT. Its protein is CAWGGGLNTEAFF.

This clone was counted between two and nine times. The rearrangement uses TRBV7-2 and TRBJ2-3; D might be TRBD1 or TRBD2, each matching 5 bases. The germline V gene has CDR1 SGHTA and CDR2 FQGNSA. Trimming shortened V by 5 bases and J by 13 bases, and 19 bases separated the two germline ends. There are 13 residues in the CDR3. The CDR3 region is CASSRLPGPLEYF. The CDR3 DNA reads TGTGCCAGCAGCCGCCTCCCGGGACCGTTGGAGTATTTT.

The chain couples TRBV7-9 to TRBJ2-7; D could derive from TRBD1 or TRBD2 (6 bases each). The germline V and J ends were trimmed by 7 bases and 0 bases, with 13 bases remaining between them. The CDR3 extends over 14 amino acids. The germline CDR1 and CDR2 sequences are SEHNR and FQNEAQ (reference sequence). CDR3 bases: TGTGCCAGCACCCAAGGGGGGTCCTCCTACGAGCAGTACTTC. As protein: CASTQGGSSYEQYF.